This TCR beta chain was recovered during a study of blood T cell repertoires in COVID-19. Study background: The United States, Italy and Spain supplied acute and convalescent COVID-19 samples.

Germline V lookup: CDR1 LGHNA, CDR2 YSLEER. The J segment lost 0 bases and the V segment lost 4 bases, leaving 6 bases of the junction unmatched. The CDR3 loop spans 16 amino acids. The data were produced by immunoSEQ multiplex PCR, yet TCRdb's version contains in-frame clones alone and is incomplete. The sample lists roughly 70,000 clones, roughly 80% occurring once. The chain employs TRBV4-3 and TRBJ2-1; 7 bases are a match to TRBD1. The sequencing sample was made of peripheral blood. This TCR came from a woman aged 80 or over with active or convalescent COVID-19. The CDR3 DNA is TGCGCCAGCAGCCCAGCGACAGGGTTCTCCTACAATGAGCAGTTCTTC. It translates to CASSPATGFSYNEQFF.